Listed here are 27 T cell receptor beta chains from one sample, sequenced in a study of cytomegalovirus exposure and HLA in healthy donors. PCR employed 60 Vbeta and 13 Jbeta primers. TCRdb's copy holds only in-frame clones and misses some; the assay was immunoSEQ multiplex PCR. The sample contains fewer than 70,000 clones, more than 60% of which appear only once. Sequencing was performed on PBMCs. The origin of the receptors is a male donor in good health and CMV-seropositive.

In this sample, this clone turned up a few times. V is TRBV18 and J is TRBJ2-3; possibly TRBD2 for D (5 bases). Per the germline V gene, CDR1 is KGHSH and CDR2 is LQKENI. This CDR3 region has 14 residues. V lost 0 bases to trimming and J lost 4 bases, with 8 bases between them. CDR3 sequence (DNA): TGTGCCAGCTCACCACCTGCCGGGGCAGATACGCAGTATTTT. Translated: CASSPPAGADTQYF.

This chain uses TRBV11-2 with TRBJ1-5; TRBD1 matches at 12 bases. V lost 1 base to trimming and J lost 6 bases; unmatched junction nucleotides: 10. The CDR3 has 18 residues. CDR1 is SGHAT, CDR2 FQNNGV, per germline. The CDR3 loop is CASSLGWDRGLISQPQHF. Here the CDR3 DNA reads TGTGCCAGCAGCTTAGGATGGGACAGGGGGCTTATCTCTCAGCCCCAGCATTTT.

In this sample, this clone turned up once. The rearrangement joins TRBV6-1 to TRBJ2-3; 13 bases align to TRBD2. V was clipped by 4 bases and J by 4 bases; unmatched bases: 8. Germline values: CDR1 MNHNS, CDR2 SASEGT. The CDR3 has 17 amino acids. The CDR3 DNA reads TGTGCCAGCAGTGCCCGGACTAGCGGGAGTGGGCCAGATACGCAGTATTTT. Protein sequence: CASSARTSGSGPDTQYF.

The chain links TRBV28 to TRBJ2-1; D possibly corresponds to TRBD2 (5 bases). The V end lost 4 bases, the J end lost 1 base, and 14 bases lay between the germline ends. The CDR3 extends over 16 amino acids. Per the germline V gene, CDR1 is MDHEN and CDR2 is SYDVKM. CDR3 nucleotide sequence: TGTGCCAGCAGTTCTCTAGCAGTGAGGTCCTACAATGAGCAGTTCTTC. Encoded protein: CASSSLAVRSYNEQFF.

This chain links TRBV25-1 with TRBJ2-6; 7 bases agree with TRBD1. Germline CDR1 and CDR2: MGHDK and SYGVNS. CDR3 length equals 16 residues. V trimming: 4 bases; J trimming: 0 bases; junction bases outside the gene matches: 3. This CDR3 is CASSGDSLSGANVLTF. The CDR3, as DNA: TGTGCCAGCAGTGGGGACAGTCTCTCTGGGGCCAACGTCCTGACTTTC.

The chain is built from TRBV9 and TRBJ1-1, with D unresolved. Trimming shortened V by 4 bases and J by 1 base, and 14 bases separated the two germline ends. Germline V lookup: CDR1 SGDLS, CDR2 YYNGEE. This CDR3 is 15 amino acids long. The CDR3 sequence is CASSPRGRGNTEAFF. The CDR3 DNA reads TGTGCCAGCAGCCCTCGAGGTAGAGGGAACACTGAAGCTTTCTTT.

This chain uses TRBV5-1 with TRBJ2-2; TRBD2 agrees at 7 bases. CDR1 and CDR2 from the germline V gene are SGHRS and YFSETQ. The CDR3 is 16 amino acids. V gave up 4 bases and J gave up 5 bases; unmatched junction bases: 11. CDR3 residues: CASSPAGLGGTGELFF. CDR3 bases: TGCGCCAGCAGCCCGGCGGGTCTCGGGGGGACCGGGGAGCTGTTTTTT.

V is TRBV19 and J is TRBJ2-1; D might be TRBD1 (6 bases). Germline CDR1 LNHDA, CDR2 SQIVND (reference sequence). There are 16 residues in the CDR3. Deletions cut 3 bases from V and 8 bases from J, with 20 bases between. The CDR3 reads CASSIYRESPVDEQFF. The CDR3 DNA reads as TGTGCCAGTAGTATCTACAGGGAAAGTCCCGTGGATGAGCAGTTCTTC.

V and J are TRBV11-2 and TRBJ1-4; 10 bases are a match to TRBD1. The CDR3 is 15 residues long. The germline V gene encodes CDR1 SGHAT and CDR2 FQNNGV. V was pared by 5 bases and J by 8 bases, with 8 bases of the junction left unmatched. This chain's CDR3 is CASSLDRGRGEKLFF. In DNA, the CDR3 is TGTGCCAGCAGCCTCGACAGGGGGCGTGGGGAAAAACTGTTTTTT. Complete variable domain (other parts from reference TRBV11-2 and TRBJ1-4): EAGVAQSPRYKIIEKRQSVAFWCNPISGHATLYWYQQILGQGPKLLIQFQNNGVVDDSQLPKDRFSAERLKGVDSTLKIQPAKLEDSAVYLCASSLDRGRGEKLFFGSGTQLSVL.

The V gene is TRBV7-9, the J gene TRBJ2-3; 14 positions agree with TRBD2. With 1 base clipped from V and 6 bases from J, the junction kept 9 bases outside the gene matches. Germline V gives CDR1 SEHNR, CDR2 FQNEAQ (reference sequence). This CDR3 contains 18 residues. CDR3 sequence (DNA): TGTGCCAGCAGCTTAGGGGCCGGGACTAGCGGGGGTATGGATACGCAGTATTTT. It is translated as CASSLGAGTSGGMDTQYF. Variable domain in full (rest from reference TRBV7-9 and TRBJ2-3): DTGVSQNPRHKITKRGQNVTFRCDPISEHNRLYWYRQTLGQGPEFLTYFQNEAQLEKSRLLSDRFSAERPKGSFSTLEIQRTEQGDSAMYLCASSLGAGTSGGMDTQYFGPGTRLTVL.

This clone has just a few counts. The gene calls are TRBV2 and TRBJ1-5; a weak D match, TRBD1 (6 bases). The germline V and J ends were trimmed by 6 bases and 3 bases, with 15 bases remaining between them. Looked up from germline, CDR1 is SNHLY and CDR2 is FYNNEI. The CDR3 is made up of 15 amino acids. CDR3: CASSGDLGANQPQHF. CDR3 in DNA: TGTGCCAGCAGCGGGGACCTGGGGGCCAATCAGCCCCAGCATTTT.

The chain couples TRBV29-1 to TRBJ2-7, with D possibly being TRBD1 (5 bases). Germline V lookup: CDR1 SQVTM, CDR2 ANQGSEA. Trimming took 6 bases from V and 4 from J, leaving 10 bases between them. This CDR3 region has 11 residues. CDR3 nucleotides: TGCAGCGTGACCAGGGAATACGAGCAGTACTTC. It translates to CSVTREYEQYF.

This chain connects TRBV19 to TRBJ2-7; D might be TRBD2 (6 bases). The CDR3 is 13 amino acids. Germline V gene data show CDR1 as LNHDA and CDR2 as SQIVND (reference sequence). V was pared by 10 bases and J by 1 base, with 14 bases between. CDR3 amino acids: CATRRGASYEQYF. CDR3 nucleotide sequence: TGTGCCACCCGGAGGGGAGCTTCCTACGAGCAGTACTTC.

This sequence joins TRBV2 and TRBJ1-2; 7 bases are a match to TRBD1. The CDR3 has 14 amino acids. V was clipped by 10 bases and J by 3 bases; unmatched bases: 11. Per the germline V gene, CDR1 is SNHLY and CDR2 is FYNNEI. Here the CDR3 DNA reads TGTGCCACCAGCCTACAGGGGCAGGACTATGGCTACACCTTC. Residues: CATSLQGQDYGYTF. The full variable domain, with the rest looked up from reference TRBV2 and TRBJ1-2, is EPEVTQTPSHQVTQMGQEVILRCVPISNHLYFYWYRQILGQKVEFLVSFYNNEISEKSEIFDDQFSVERPDGSNFTLKIRSTKLEDSAMYFCATSLQGQDYGYTFGSGTRLTVV.

The genes are TRBV7-2 and TRBJ2-7, with D possibly matching TRBD1 (5 bases). The CDR3 contains 13 residues. Trimming pared 7 bases from V and 0 bases from J, leaving 10 bases between. The germline gives CDR1 SGHTA, CDR2 FQGNSA. DNA of the CDR3: TGTGCCAGCAAGGGGCAGGGCTCCTACGAGCAGTACTTC. This encodes CASKGQGSYEQYF.

The chain is built from TRBV11-1 and TRBJ2-1, with D tentatively TRBD1 (6 bases). The CDR3 extends over 17 amino acids. Trimming removed 5 bases at V and 0 bases at J, with 17 bases between. CDR1 SGHAT and CDR2 FQDESV come from the germline V gene (reference sequence). CDR3 sequence reads: CASSLRGQDSSYNEQFF. The CDR3, as DNA: TGTGCCAGCAGCCTCCGCGGTCAGGACAGCTCCTACAATGAGCAGTTCTTC. Supplemented by reference TRBV11-1 and TRBJ2-1, the full variable domain reads EAEVAQSPRYKITEKSQAVAFWCDPISGHATLYWYRQILGQGPELLVQFQDESVVDDSQLPKDRFSAERLKGVDSTLKIQPAELGDSAMYLCASSLRGQDSSYNEQFFGPGTRLTVL.

This clone was seen only a few times. The chain employs TRBV11-2 and TRBJ1-5; no firm D call. CDR3 length: 15 residues. Germline loops: CDR1 SGHAT, CDR2 FQNNGV. V shed 2 bases and J shed 6 bases, with 14 bases lying between them. The CDR3 coding sequence is TGTGCCAGCAGCTTAAATTCCGGTCCGGGTCAGCCCCAGCATTTT. Translated: CASSLNSGPGQPQHF.

The chain links TRBV5-6 to TRBJ2-3, with a tentative D call TRBD1 (6 bases). This CDR3 is 16 amino acids long. The ends were cut back, 4 bases at V and 3 bases at J, with 18 bases in the middle. Germline CDR1 is SGHDT and CDR2 is YYEEEE. CDR3 coding DNA: TGTGCCAGCAGCCTGCTAGTTATGGGGGCGACAGATACGCAGTATTTT. Translating gives CASSLLVMGATDTQYF. The whole variable domain, filled in from reference TRBV5-6 and TRBJ2-3, reads DAGVTQSPTHLIKTRGQQVTLRCSPKSGHDTVSWYQQALGQGPQFIFQYYEEEERQRGNFPDRFSGHQFPNYSSELNVNALLLGDSALYLCASSLLVMGATDTQYFGPGTRLTVL.

The gene calls are TRBV19 and TRBJ1-5; 10 nucleotides line up with TRBD1. The CDR3 spans 15 residues. J gave up 4 bases and V 5 bases, and 5 bases lay outside the gene matches. The germline V gene encodes CDR1 LNHDA and CDR2 SQIVND (reference sequence). The CDR3 reads CASSSDRGLNQPQHF. The CDR3 coding sequence is TGTGCCAGTAGTTCCGACAGGGGGCTAAATCAGCCCCAGCATTTT.

The chain employs TRBV6-1 and TRBJ2-7; 8 nucleotides match TRBD2. The CDR3 sequence is 14 residues long. The J segment lost 2 bases and the V segment lost 5 bases, leaving 5 bases of the junction unmatched. Germline CDR1 MNHNS, CDR2 SASEGT. CDR3 region: CASSSGGLPYEQYF. CDR3 bases: TGTGCCAGCAGTAGCGGGGGACTACCCTACGAGCAGTACTTC.

CDR3 in amino acids: CASSQGPQETQYF. DNA for the CDR3: TGTGCCAGCAGCCAAGGGCCCCAAGAGACCCAGTACTTC. This chain connects TRBV4-2 to TRBJ2-5; D remains unclear. The CDR3 consists of 13 residues. In germline, CDR1 is LGHNA, CDR2 YNFKEQ. Between the trimmed V and J ends, which lost 1 base and 1 base, there was a span of 4 bases.

The chain links TRBV7-9 to TRBJ1-6, with D possibly TRBD1 on 5 matching bases. V lost 1 base to trimming and J lost 7 bases, with 8 bases between them. The CDR3 totals 14 residues. The germline V gene encodes CDR1 SEHNR and CDR2 FQNEAQ (reference sequence). The CDR3 loop reads CASSLGQSNSPLHF. CDR3 in DNA: TGTGCCAGCAGCTTAGGACAGTCAAATTCACCCCTCCACTTT.

The V and J genes are TRBV6-1 and TRBJ2-7; 8 bases map to TRBD2. Per the germline V gene, CDR1 is MNHNS and CDR2 is SASEGT. Trimming removed 4 bases from V and 0 bases from J; junction bases left unmatched: 5. This CDR3 has 15 amino acids. The CDR3 DNA is TGTGCCAGCAGTGTGTTGAGCGGGAGCTCCTACGAGCAGTACTTC. This translates into CASSVLSGSSYEQYF.

V gene TRBV5-1 combines with J gene TRBJ2-7; 9 bases map to TRBD1. The germline V gene has CDR1 SGHRS and CDR2 YFSETQ. This CDR3 is 14 amino acids long. V gave up 4 bases and J gave up 5 bases; unmatched junction bases: 7. CDR3 DNA sequence: TGCGCCAGCAGCCAGAAGGGACAGGGTCACGAGCAGTACTTC. Its protein is CASSQKGQGHEQYF.

This clone was detected only once. The chain links TRBV5-6 to TRBJ1-2, with TRBD1 as a possible D gene (5 bases). This CDR3 spans 16 amino acids. Germline CDR1 is SGHDT and CDR2 is YYEEEE. V was clipped by 3 bases and J by 1 base, with 16 bases between them. Here the CDR3 reads CASSSAATAYNYGYTF. The CDR3 DNA follows: TGTGCCAGCAGCTCCGCTGCGACAGCATATAACTATGGCTACACCTTC.

This chain connects TRBV2 to TRBJ1-1; TRBD1 matches 9 bases. The CDR3 runs to 13 residues. J was trimmed by 6 bases and V by 9 bases; bases with no gene match: 8. Per the germline V gene, CDR1 is SNHLY and CDR2 is FYNNEI. The CDR3 region has the DNA TGTGCCAGACCAGACAGGGGGGCTGCTGAAGCTTTCTTT. Its translation: CARPDRGAAEAFF.

This clone was counted only a few times. This CDR3 is CASSSTGRATEAFF. DNA of the CDR3: TGTGCCAGCAGTTCAACAGGCCGGGCGACTGAAGCTTTCTTT. The chain has TRBV6-1 and TRBJ1-1; the D gene is possibly TRBD1 (5 bases). The germline V gene encodes CDR1 MNHNS and CDR2 SASEGT. The CDR3 sequence is 14 residues long. V dropped 5 bases and J dropped 5 bases, with 15 bases sitting between them.